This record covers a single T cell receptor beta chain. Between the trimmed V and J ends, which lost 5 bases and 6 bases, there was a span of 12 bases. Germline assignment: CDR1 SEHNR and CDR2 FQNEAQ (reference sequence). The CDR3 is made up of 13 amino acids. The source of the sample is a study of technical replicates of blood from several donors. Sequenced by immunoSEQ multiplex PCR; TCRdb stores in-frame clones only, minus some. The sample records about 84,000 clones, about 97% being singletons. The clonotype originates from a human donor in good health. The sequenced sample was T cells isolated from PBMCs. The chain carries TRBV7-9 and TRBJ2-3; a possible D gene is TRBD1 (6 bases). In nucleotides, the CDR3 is TGTGCCAGCAGCCCAGGACAGTCGGATACGCAGTATTTT. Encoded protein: CASSPGQSDTQYF.